The TCR beta chain described here comes from a study of T cell repertoires in cytomegalovirus infection. Study background: Carrying CMV and the relevant HLA type showed in public TCR beta signatures.

This CDR3 has 13 amino acids. CDR1 is LGHNA and CDR2 is YNFKEQ in the germline V gene. V was shortened by 0 bases and J by 7 bases, with 10 bases between the two germline ends. This clonotype appeared a few times. The target antigen is unknown. From the reads, TCRdb called clonotypes with MiXCR, one entry per CDR3 protein. This sample yields about 34,000 distinct CDR3 sequences, of which approximately 52% are seen a single time; around nine tenths belongs to the top ten. General observations from the study: HLA-C-restricted CMV clonotypes gave the most frequent clonotype in two of eight donors.

This TCR was recovered from a human donor in good health (CMV status not recorded). Some clones in this sample may be carry-over from other donors' samples. The rearrangement uses TRBV4-2 and TRBJ2-7; possibly TRBD2 for D (6 bases). This material consisted of CD8+ T cells from cultured PBMCs, taken from culture after CMV antigen stimulation. The CDR3 here is CASSQEVAEEQYF. CDR3 nucleotide sequence: TGTGCCAGCAGCCAAGAGGTAGCGGAAGAGCAGTACTTC.